This T cell receptor beta chain was documented in a study of T cell changes during pregnancy in multiple sclerosis. Here immunoSEQ multiplex PCR was the method, and the copy in TCRdb shows in-frame clones only, minus some. The table lists roughly 40,000 clones, approximately 92% of them singletons. The CDR3 consists of 13 residues. CDR1 is SQVTM and CDR2 is ANQGSEA in the germline V gene. J lost 4 bases, V lost 7 bases, and 8 bases had no gene match. Sample: CD4+ T cells from peripheral blood mononuclear cells, taken in the first trimester of pregnancy. The sequence came from a female donor with multiple sclerosis, enrolled in a pregnancy study. This chain links TRBV29-1 with TRBJ2-7; TRBD1 matches 9 bases. Here the CDR3 reads CSGGGQGPYEQYF. CDR3 in DNA: TGCAGCGGGGGGGGACAGGGCCCTTACGAGCAGTACTTC.